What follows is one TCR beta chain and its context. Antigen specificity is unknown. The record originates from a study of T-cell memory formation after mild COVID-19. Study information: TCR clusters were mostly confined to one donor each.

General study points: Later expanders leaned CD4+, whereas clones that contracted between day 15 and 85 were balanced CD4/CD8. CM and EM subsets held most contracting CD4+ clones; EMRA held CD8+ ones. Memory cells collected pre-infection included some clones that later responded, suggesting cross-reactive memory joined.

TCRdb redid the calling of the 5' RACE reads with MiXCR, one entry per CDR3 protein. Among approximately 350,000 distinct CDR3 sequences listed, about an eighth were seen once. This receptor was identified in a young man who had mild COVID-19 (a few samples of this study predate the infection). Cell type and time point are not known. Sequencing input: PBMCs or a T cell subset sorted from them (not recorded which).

The CDR3 protein is CASRKGTLPGTQYF. CDR3 DNA sequence: TGTGCCAGCAGAAAGGGCACCCTTCCGGGTACGCAGTATTTT. The chain has TRBV6-5 and TRBJ2-3; D is uncertain. CDR1 and CDR2 from the germline V gene are MNHEY and SVGAGI. The CDR3 covers 14 residues. V dropped 6 bases and J dropped 8 bases, with 18 bases sitting between them.